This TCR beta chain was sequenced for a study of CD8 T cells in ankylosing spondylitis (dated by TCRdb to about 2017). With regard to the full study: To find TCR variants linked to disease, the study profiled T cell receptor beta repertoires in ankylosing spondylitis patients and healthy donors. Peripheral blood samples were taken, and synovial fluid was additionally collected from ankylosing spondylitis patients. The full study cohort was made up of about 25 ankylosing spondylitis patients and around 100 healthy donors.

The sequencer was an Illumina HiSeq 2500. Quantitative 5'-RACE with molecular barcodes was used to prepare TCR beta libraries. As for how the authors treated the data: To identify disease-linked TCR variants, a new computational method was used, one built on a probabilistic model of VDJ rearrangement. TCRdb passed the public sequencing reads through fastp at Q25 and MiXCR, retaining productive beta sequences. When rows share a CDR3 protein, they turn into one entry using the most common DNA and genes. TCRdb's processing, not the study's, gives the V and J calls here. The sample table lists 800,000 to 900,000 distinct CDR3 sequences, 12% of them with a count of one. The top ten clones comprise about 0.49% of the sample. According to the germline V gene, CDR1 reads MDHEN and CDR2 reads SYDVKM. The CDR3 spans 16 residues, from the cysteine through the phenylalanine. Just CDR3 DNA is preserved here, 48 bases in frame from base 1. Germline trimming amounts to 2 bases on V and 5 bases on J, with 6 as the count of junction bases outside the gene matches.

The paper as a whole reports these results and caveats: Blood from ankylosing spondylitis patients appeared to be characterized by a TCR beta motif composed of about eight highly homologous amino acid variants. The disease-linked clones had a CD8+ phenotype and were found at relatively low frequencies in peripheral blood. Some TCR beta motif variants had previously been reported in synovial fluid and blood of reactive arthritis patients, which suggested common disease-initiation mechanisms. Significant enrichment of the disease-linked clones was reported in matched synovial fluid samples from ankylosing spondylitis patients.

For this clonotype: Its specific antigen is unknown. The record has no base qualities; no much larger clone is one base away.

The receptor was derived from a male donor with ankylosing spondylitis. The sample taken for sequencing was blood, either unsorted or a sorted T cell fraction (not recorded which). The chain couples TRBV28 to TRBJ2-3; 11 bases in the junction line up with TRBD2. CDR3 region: CASSLLLAGVGDTQYF. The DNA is TGTGCCAGCAGTTTACTACTAGCGGGAGTGGGAGATACGCAGTATTTT.